This T cell receptor (beta chain) was found in a study of blood T cell repertoires in COVID-19. Study-level background: The analysed material was cDNA or gDNA that came from T cells, B-cell-depleted T cells, or PBMCs.

The germline V gene encodes CDR1 SEHNR and CDR2 FQNEAQ (reference sequence). CDR3 length: 17 residues. V lost 3 bases and J lost 6; bases outside the gene matches: 14. Sequenced by immunoSEQ multiplex PCR; TCRdb stores in-frame clones only, minus some. The sample lists roughly 220,000 clones; around 87% were seen once. One Seattle source followed patients from active infection through their disease course. The V gene is TRBV7-9, the J gene TRBJ2-1; TRBD2 aligns across 7 bases. The sequenced material came from peripheral blood. The clonotype originates from a woman aged 45 to 65 with COVID-19, enrolled during active disease. CDR3 region: CASSLTPWAGDPNEQFF. The CDR3, as DNA: TGTGCCAGCAGCTTGACCCCATGGGCGGGGGATCCCAATGAGCAGTTCTTC. The full variable domain, with the rest looked up from reference TRBV7-9 and TRBJ2-1, is DTGVSQNPRHKITKRGQNVTFRCDPISEHNRLYWYRQTLGQGPEFLTYFQNEAQLEKSRLLSDRFSAERPKGSFSTLEIQRTEQGDSAMYLCASSLTPWAGDPNEQFFGPGTRLTVL.